Shown below are 13 T cell receptor beta chains from a single sample sequenced in a study of blood T cell repertoires in COVID-19. TCRdb's table, derived via immunoSEQ multiplex PCR, lists solely in-frame clones and lacks some. Here the sample spans roughly 100,000 clones, around 88% being singletons. The sequenced material came from peripheral blood. Every receptor here comes from a human donor in a cohort sampled during active COVID-19.

This chain links TRBV15 with TRBJ1-2, with TRBD1 matching 9 bases. CDR3 length: 15 residues. The ends lost 3 bases at V and 5 bases at J; junction bases unmatched: 7. Germline V CDR1 and CDR2: LNHNV, YYDKDF (reference sequence). The CDR3 here is CATSRDTGGLYGYTF. The CDR3 DNA reads TGTGCCACCAGCAGGGACACAGGGGGCCTTTATGGCTACACCTTC.

J is TRBJ2-1 and V is TRBV7-9, with 8 bases lining up with TRBD1. The CDR3 totals 11 residues. Germline values: CDR1 SEHNR, CDR2 FQNEAQ (reference sequence). CDR3 residues: CGGQEHNEQFF. The CDR3 region has the DNA TGTGGGGGACAGGAGCACAATGAGCAGTTCTTC.

This clone was picked up one time. The chain joins TRBV25-1 to TRBJ2-3; 11 bases are a match to TRBD2. V was pared by 6 bases and J by 5 bases, with 4 bases of the junction left unmatched. This CDR3 contains 14 residues. Germline CDR1 reads MGHDK; CDR2 reads SYGVNS. CDR3 DNA sequence: TGTGCCAGCAGACTAGCGGGAGAACGAGATACGCAGTATTTT. It yields the protein CASRLAGERDTQYF.

This clone was recorded a few times. V gene TRBV28 combines with J gene TRBJ1-3, with 9 bases aligning to TRBD1. Trimming took 8 bases from V and 5 from J; bases not matched to a gene: 7. This CDR3 contains 14 residues. The germline V gene encodes CDR1 MDHEN and CDR2 SYDVKM. CDR3 nucleotide sequence: TGTGCCAGCCGAATAGACAGGGGGAGAAACACCATATATTTT. This codes for CASRIDRGRNTIYF.

The rearrangement uses TRBV19 and TRBJ2-1, with D unclear. This CDR3 is 17 amino acids long. Germline CDR1 LNHDA, CDR2 SQIVND (reference sequence). V was trimmed by 4 bases and J by 16 bases, leaving 32 bases between them. CDR3 DNA sequence: TGTGCCAGTAGTAAAAATCCTACCGGTCCTCCGACTGCCCCCCTCTTCTTC. Translated: CASSKNPTGPPTAPLFF.

The chain combines TRBV23-1 with TRBJ2-3; 12 nucleotides match TRBD1. TRBV23-1 is placed among ORFs of uncertain function. After removal of 2 bases from V and 5 bases from J, the junction contained 8 bases not matched to a gene. The CDR3 runs 17 residues. The DNA for the CDR3 is TGCGCCAGCAGTCAACCGGGACAGGGGGCCCCCGTAGATACGCAGTATTTT. Translating it yields CASSQPGQGAPVDTQYF.

This chain uses TRBV6-5 with TRBJ2-3; TRBD1 matches at 7 bases. V shed 7 bases, J shed 2 bases, and the junction held 9 bases outside the gene matches. Looked up from germline, CDR1 is MNHEY and CDR2 is SVGAGI. This CDR3 has 15 residues. The CDR3 DNA is TGTGCCAGCACTAAACAGGGGAAAATCACAGATACGCAGTATTTT. It translates to CASTKQGKITDTQYF.

This sequence joins TRBV12-3 or TRBV12-4 and TRBJ1-1; D might be TRBD1 (5 bases). The CDR3 covers 13 residues. Trimming left V 5 bases short and J 2 bases short, with 9 bases between. CDR3 nucleotide sequence: TGTGCCAGCAGTCGACAGAAAAACACTGAAGCTTTCTTT. Amino acid sequence: CASSRQKNTEAFF.

The chain is built from TRBV9 and TRBJ1-5; D gene ambiguous. Per germline, CDR1 SGDLS and CDR2 YYNGEE. The CDR3 extends over 12 amino acids. Trimming pared 3 bases from V and 9 bases from J, leaving 10 bases between. The CDR3 DNA sequence: TGTGCCAGCAGCGCTCAGGATGGGCCCCAGCATTTT. Protein: CASSAQDGPQHF.

The rearrangement joins TRBV19 to TRBJ1-5; D unclear. The V end lost 4 bases, the J end lost 2 bases, and 12 bases lay between the germline ends. CDR1 and CDR2 (germline): LNHDA, SQIVND (reference sequence). This CDR3 has 15 amino acids. The CDR3 bases are TGTGCCAGTAGTACTAAGAGAGAAGGCAATCAGCCCCAGCATTTT. It translates to CASSTKREGNQPQHF. Together with reference TRBV19 and TRBJ1-5, the CDR3 gives the full variable domain: DGGITQSPKYLFRKEGQNVTLSCEQNLNHDAMYWYRQDPGQGLRLIYYSQIVNDFQKGDIAEGYSVSREKKESFPLTVTSAQKNPTAFYLCASSTKREGNQPQHFGDGTRLSIL.

To note about this clone: Other DNA sequences in this sample translate to the same CDR3. J is TRBJ2-7 and V is TRBV18; 8 nucleotides match TRBD1. This CDR3 has 14 residues. Germline CDR1 KGHSH, CDR2 LQKENI. Unmatched junction bases numbered 1, after V lost 3 bases and J lost 0 bases. The CDR3, as DNA: TGTGCCAGCTCACCCGGGACAGGCTCCTACGAGCAGTACTTC. Translated: CASSPGTGSYEQYF.

This clone appeared once. The V and J genes are TRBV7-5 and TRBJ2-2; TRBD2, the table's D call, was not compared with the DNA. TRBV7-5 represents a pseudogene. CDR3 length: 16 residues. The DNA for the CDR3 is TGTGCCAGAACACCGCGGGGGGGCTCGAACACCGGGGAGCTGTTTTTT. This gives the protein CARTPRGGSNTGELFF.

The chain links TRBV28 to TRBJ2-1, with 7 bases lining up with TRBD2. V gave up 6 bases and J gave up 7 bases; unmatched junction bases: 12. Germline CDR1 MDHEN, CDR2 SYDVKM. This CDR3 spans 15 amino acids. The CDR3 here is CASSPWGGLQNEQFF. DNA of the CDR3: TGTGCCAGCAGCCCATGGGGGGGGTTGCAGAATGAGCAGTTCTTC. Full variable domain (rest looked up from reference TRBV28 and TRBJ2-1): DVKVTQSSRYLVKRTGEKVFLECVQDMDHENMFWYRQDPGLGLRLIYFSYDVKMKEKGDIPEGYSVSREKKERFSLILESASTNQTSMYLCASSPWGGLQNEQFFGPGTRLTVL.